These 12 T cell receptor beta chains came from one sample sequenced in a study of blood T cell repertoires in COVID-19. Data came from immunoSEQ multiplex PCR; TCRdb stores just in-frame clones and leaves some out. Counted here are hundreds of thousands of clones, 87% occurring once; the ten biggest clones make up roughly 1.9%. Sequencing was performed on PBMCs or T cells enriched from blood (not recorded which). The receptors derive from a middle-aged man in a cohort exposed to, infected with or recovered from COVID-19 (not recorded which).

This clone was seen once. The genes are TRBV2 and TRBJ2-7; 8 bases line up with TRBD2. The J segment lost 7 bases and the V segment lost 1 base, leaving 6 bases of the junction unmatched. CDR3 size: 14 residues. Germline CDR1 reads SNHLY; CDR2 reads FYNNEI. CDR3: CASSEVVASGEQYF. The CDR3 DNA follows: TGTGCCAGCAGTGAAGTGGTGGCTAGCGGGGAGCAGTACTTC.

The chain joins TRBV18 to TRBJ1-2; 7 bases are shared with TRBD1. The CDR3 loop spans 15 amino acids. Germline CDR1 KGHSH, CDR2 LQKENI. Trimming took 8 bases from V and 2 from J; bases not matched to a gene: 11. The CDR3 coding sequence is TGTGCCAGCACGACCTCAGGGGGACGAAACTATGGCTACACCTTC. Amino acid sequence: CASTTSGGRNYGYTF.

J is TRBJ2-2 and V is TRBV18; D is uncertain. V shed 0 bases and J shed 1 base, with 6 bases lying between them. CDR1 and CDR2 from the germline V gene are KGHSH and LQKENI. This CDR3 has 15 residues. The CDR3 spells CASSPPVQNTGELFF. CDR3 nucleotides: TGTGCCAGCTCACCACCTGTACAGAACACCGGGGAGCTGTTTTTT.

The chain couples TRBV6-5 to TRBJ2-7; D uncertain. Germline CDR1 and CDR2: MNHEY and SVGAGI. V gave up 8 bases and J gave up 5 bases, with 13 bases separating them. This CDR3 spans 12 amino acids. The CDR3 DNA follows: TGTGCCAGCCGCCTAAACCGGGACGAGCAGTACTTC. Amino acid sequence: CASRLNRDEQYF.

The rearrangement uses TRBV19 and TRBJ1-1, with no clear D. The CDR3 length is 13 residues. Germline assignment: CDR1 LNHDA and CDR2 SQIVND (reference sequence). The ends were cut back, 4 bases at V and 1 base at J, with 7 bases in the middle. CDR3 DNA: TGTGCCAGTAGTACCTCCGGGAACACTGAAGCTTTCTTT. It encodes CASSTSGNTEAFF.

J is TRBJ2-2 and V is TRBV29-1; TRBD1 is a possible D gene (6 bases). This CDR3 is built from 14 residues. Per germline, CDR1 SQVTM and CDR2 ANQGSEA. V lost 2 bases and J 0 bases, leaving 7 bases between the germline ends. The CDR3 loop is CSVERTANTGELFF. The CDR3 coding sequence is TGCAGCGTTGAACGGACAGCGAACACCGGGGAGCTGTTTTTT.

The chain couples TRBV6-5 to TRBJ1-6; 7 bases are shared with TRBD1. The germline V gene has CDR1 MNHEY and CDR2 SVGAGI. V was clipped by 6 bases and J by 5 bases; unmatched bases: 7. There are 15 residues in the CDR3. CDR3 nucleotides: TGTGCCAGCAGGATACAGGGGAAAAATAATTCACCCCTCCACTTT. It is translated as CASRIQGKNNSPLHF.

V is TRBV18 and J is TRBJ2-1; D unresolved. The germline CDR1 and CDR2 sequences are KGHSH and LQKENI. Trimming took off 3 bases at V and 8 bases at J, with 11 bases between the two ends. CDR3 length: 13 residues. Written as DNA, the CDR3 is TGTGCCAGCTCACCCCGCGTGGGCGATGAGCAGTTCTTC. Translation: CASSPRVGDEQFF. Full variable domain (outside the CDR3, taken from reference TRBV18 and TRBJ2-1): NAGVMQNPRHLVRRRGQEARLRCSPMKGHSHVYWYRQLPEEGLKFMVYLQKENIIDESGMPKERFSAEFPKEGPSILRIQQVVRGDSAAYFCASSPRVGDEQFFGPGTRLTVL.

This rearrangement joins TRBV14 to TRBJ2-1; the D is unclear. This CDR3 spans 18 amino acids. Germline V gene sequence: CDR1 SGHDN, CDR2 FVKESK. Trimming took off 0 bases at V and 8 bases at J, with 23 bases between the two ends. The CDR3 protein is CASSQDRMTTQDRDEQFF. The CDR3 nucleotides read TGTGCCAGCAGCCAAGATCGGATGACAACCCAAGATAGAGATGAGCAGTTCTTC.

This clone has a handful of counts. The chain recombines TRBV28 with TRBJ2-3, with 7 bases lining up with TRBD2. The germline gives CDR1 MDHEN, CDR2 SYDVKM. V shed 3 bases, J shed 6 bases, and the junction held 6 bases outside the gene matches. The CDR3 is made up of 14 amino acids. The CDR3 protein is CASSFSGGWDTQYF. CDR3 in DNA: TGTGCCAGCAGTTTCTCGGGGGGATGGGATACGCAGTATTTT.

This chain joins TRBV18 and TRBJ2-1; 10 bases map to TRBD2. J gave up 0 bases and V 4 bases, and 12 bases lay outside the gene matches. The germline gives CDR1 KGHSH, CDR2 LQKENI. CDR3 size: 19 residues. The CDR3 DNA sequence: TGTGCCAGCTCACAACCGGGACTAGCGCATGTGAGCTCCTACAATGAGCAGTTCTTC. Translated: CASSQPGLAHVSSYNEQFF.

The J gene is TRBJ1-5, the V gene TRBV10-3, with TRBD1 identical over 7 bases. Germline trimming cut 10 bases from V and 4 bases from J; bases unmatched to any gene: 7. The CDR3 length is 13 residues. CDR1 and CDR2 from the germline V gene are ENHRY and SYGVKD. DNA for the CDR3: TGTGCCAGCCACGCAGGGGGGAATCAGCCCCAGCATTTT. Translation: CASHAGGNQPQHF.